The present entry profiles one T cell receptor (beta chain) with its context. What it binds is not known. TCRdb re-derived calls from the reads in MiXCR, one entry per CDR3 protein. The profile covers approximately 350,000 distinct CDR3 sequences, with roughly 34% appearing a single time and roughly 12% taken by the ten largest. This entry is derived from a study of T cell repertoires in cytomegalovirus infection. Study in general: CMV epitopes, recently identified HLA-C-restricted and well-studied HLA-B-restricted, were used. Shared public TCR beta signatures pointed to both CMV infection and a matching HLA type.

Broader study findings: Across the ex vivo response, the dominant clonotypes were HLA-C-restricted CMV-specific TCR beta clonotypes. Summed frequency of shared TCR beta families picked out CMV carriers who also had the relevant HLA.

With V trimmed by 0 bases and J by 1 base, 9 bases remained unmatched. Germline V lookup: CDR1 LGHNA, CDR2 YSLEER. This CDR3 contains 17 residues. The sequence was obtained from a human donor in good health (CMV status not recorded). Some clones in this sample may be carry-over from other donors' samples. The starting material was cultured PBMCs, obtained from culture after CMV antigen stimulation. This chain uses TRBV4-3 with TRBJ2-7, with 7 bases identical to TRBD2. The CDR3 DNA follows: TGCGCCAGCAGCCAAGATCTGAGCGGGACCCTTTCCTACGAGCAGTACTTC. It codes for CASSQDLSGTLSYEQYF.